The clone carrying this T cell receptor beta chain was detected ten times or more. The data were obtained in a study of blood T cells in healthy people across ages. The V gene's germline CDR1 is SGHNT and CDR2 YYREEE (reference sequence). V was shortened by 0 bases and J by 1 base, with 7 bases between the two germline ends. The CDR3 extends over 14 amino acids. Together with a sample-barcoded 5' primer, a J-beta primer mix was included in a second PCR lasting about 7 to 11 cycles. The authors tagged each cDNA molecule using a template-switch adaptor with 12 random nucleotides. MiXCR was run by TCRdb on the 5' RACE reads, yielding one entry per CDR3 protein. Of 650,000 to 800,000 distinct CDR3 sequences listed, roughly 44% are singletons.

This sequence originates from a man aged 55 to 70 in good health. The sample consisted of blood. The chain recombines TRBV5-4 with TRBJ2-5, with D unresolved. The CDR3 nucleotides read TGTGCCAGCAGCTTGGGGTTAGCCCAAGAGACCCAGTACTTC. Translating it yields CASSLGLAQETQYF.